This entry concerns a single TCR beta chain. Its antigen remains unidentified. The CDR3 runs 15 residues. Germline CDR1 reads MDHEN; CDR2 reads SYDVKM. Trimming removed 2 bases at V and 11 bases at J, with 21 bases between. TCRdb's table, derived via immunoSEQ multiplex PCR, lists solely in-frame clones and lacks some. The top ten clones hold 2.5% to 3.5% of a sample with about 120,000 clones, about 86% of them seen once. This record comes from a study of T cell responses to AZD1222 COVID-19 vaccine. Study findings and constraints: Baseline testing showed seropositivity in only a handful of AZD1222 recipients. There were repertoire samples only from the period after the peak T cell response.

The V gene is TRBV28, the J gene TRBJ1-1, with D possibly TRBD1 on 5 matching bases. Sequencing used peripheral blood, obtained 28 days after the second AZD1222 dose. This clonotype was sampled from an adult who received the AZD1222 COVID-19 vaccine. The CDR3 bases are TGTGCCAGCAGTTTAGGATCAGGGTTTCGCACTGCTGCTTTCTTT. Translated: CASSLGSGFRTAAFF.